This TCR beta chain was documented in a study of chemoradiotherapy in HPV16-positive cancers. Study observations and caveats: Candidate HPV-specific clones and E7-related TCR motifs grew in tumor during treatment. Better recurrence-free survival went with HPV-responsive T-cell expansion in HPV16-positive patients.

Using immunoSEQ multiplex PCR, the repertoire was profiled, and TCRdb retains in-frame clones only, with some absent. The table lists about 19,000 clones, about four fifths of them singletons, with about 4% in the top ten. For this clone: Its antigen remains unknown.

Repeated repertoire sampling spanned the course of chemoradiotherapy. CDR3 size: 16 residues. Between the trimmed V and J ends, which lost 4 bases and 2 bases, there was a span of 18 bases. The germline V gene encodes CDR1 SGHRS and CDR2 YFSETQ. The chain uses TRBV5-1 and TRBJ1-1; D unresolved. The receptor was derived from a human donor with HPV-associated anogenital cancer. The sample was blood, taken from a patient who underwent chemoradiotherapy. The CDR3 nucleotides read TGCGCCAGCAGCCTGGGGAGGAGTATCGGAAACACTGAAGCTTTCTTT. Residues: CASSLGRSIGNTEAFF. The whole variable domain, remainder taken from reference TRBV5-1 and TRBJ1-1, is KAGVTQTPRYLIKTRGQQVTLSCSPISGHRSVSWYQQTPGQGLQFLFEYFSETQRNKGNFPGRFSGRQFSNSRSEMNVSTLELGDSALYLCASSLGRSIGNTEAFFGQGTRLTVV.